One and the same sample provided the 18 T cell receptor beta chains below, sequenced in a study of cytomegalovirus exposure and HLA in healthy donors. Vbeta (60) and Jbeta (13) primers were used in the PCR. Method: immunoSEQ multiplex PCR; TCRdb's copy keeps in-frame clones and lacks some. The profile covers approximately 120,000 clones, with over 70% appearing a single time and approximately 1.2% taken by the ten largest. The source material was PBMCs. The receptor source for this set is a female donor in good health and CMV-seronegative.

The rearrangement links TRBV6-6 to TRBJ1-2; 9 nucleotides match TRBD1. Germline assignment: CDR1 MNHNY and CDR2 SVGAGI (reference sequence). This CDR3 has 16 residues. The junction had 14 bases not matched to a gene; V was cut back by 5 bases and J by 7 bases. The CDR3 nucleotides read TGTGCCAGCAGTAACCAAGGACAGGGGCGAGGGGCTGGCTACACCTTC. Residues: CASSNQGQGRGAGYTF.

The rearrangement links TRBV30 to TRBJ1-5; D is possibly TRBD1 (5 bases). This CDR3 is 14 amino acids long. Per germline, CDR1 GTSNPN and CDR2 SVGIG (reference sequence). Trimming cost V 0 bases and J 9 bases, with 15 bases left between them. CDR3 protein: CAWSVGTGLLPQHF. The DNA of the CDR3 is TGTGCCTGGAGTGTCGGCACAGGCCTATTGCCCCAGCATTTT.

This sequence joins TRBV4-1 and TRBJ2-7; perhaps TRBD2 as D (5 bases). The CDR3 consists of 14 residues. Germline CDR1 reads MGHRA; CDR2 reads YSYEKL. V was pared by 2 bases and J by 5 bases, with 13 bases between. The CDR3 coding sequence is TGCGCCAGCAGCCAACCCGGGAAAGACGACGAGCAGTACTTC. As protein: CASSQPGKDDEQYF.

In its sample, this clone was seen once. The rearrangement joins TRBV5-1 to TRBJ2-3, with D possibly TRBD1 on 6 matching bases. Germline values: CDR1 SGHRS, CDR2 YFSETQ. There are 15 residues in the CDR3. The V and J ends lost 2 bases and 3 bases respectively, with 13 bases between them. The CDR3 nucleotides are TGCGCCAGCAGCTTACAGGGTACGGGAACAGATACGCAGTATTTT. Its translation: CASSLQGTGTDTQYF.

This clone was seen only once. The V call is TRBV5-1, the J call TRBJ1-2; TRBD1 matches at 7 bases. V was pared by 2 bases and J by 6 bases, with 4 bases of the junction left unmatched. Germline V gene sequence: CDR1 SGHRS, CDR2 YFSETQ. The CDR3 is 13 residues long. CDR3 in DNA: TGCGCCAGCAGCTTACAAACAGGGGATGGCTACACCTTC. Amino acid sequence: CASSLQTGDGYTF.

The chain is built from TRBV2 and TRBJ2-5, with a possible D match to TRBD1 (5 bases). The J call may not be correct, given that the DNA end is closer to TRBJ2-7. CDR1 is SNHLY and CDR2 is FYNNEI in the germline V gene. This CDR3 comprises 14 residues. The CDR3 protein is CASSKSRVTYEQYF. For the CDR3, the DNA is TGTGCCAGCAGTAAGAGCAGGGTAACCTACGAGCAGTACTTC.

This clone was detected once. This chain connects TRBV6-6 to TRBJ2-5; D is perhaps TRBD2 (5 bases). The V and J ends lost 6 bases and 1 base respectively, with 15 bases between them. Germline V CDR1 and CDR2: MNHNY, SVGAGI (reference sequence). The CDR3 is 15 amino acids. The CDR3 protein is CASSSGSAGQETQYF. CDR3 nucleotides: TGTGCCAGCAGCTCGGGATCGGCGGGCCAAGAGACCCAGTACTTC.

This clone was detected only a few times. The chain couples TRBV7-9 to TRBJ2-7, with a tentative D call TRBD1 (5 bases). V dropped 4 bases and J dropped 2 bases, with 9 bases sitting between them. The CDR3 is made up of 13 amino acids. Per germline, CDR1 SEHNR and CDR2 FQNEAQ (reference sequence). CDR3 sequence: CASSSVGAYEQYF. The DNA for the CDR3 is TGTGCCAGCAGCTCAGTAGGGGCCTACGAGCAGTACTTC.

The rearrangement links TRBV7-9 to TRBJ2-5, with 8 bases matching TRBD2. CDR3 length: 15 amino acids. V dropped 4 bases and J dropped 5; count of bases not matched to a gene: 9. Germline-derived CDR1 and CDR2 are SEHNR and FQNEAQ (reference sequence). This CDR3 is CASSSTAGAGETQYF. CDR3 DNA sequence: TGTGCCAGCAGCTCTACAGCGGGAGCTGGGGAGACCCAGTACTTC. The full variable domain, rest sourced from reference TRBV7-9 and TRBJ2-5, is DTGVSQNPRHKITKRGQNVTFRCDPISEHNRLYWYRQTLGQGPEFLTYFQNEAQLEKSRLLSDRFSAERPKGSFSTLEIQRTEQGDSAMYLCASSSTAGAGETQYFGPGTRLLVL.

V is TRBV13 and J is TRBJ2-1; 14 nucleotides match TRBD2. Trimming cost V 1 base and J 5 bases; bases outside gene matches: 10. The CDR3 runs 19 residues. Germline V gene lookup returns CDR1 PRHDT and CDR2 FYEKMQ (reference sequence). The CDR3 sequence is CASSLEIGGTSGRDNEQFF. The DNA for the CDR3 is TGTGCCAGCAGCTTAGAGATCGGGGGGACTAGCGGGAGAGACAATGAGCAGTTCTTC.

The chain carries TRBV9 and TRBJ1-1; maybe TRBD1 (6 bases). This CDR3 contains 17 residues. Germline CDR1 reads SGDLS; CDR2 reads YYNGEE. V lost 4 bases and J 0 bases, leaving 19 bases between the germline ends. The CDR3 sequence is CASSSSHRDIMNTEAFF. CDR3 bases: TGTGCCAGCAGCTCTTCCCACCGGGACATTATGAACACTGAAGCTTTCTTT.

V gene TRBV27 combines with J gene TRBJ2-7, with 7 bases aligning to TRBD1. This CDR3 is 14 amino acids long. V lost 6 bases and J lost 3; bases outside the gene matches: 8. Germline lookup yields CDR1 MNHEY and CDR2 SMNVEV (reference sequence). The CDR3: CASSEQGQSYEQYF. CDR3 sequence (DNA): TGTGCCAGCAGCGAACAGGGGCAGAGCTACGAGCAGTACTTC.

CDR3 residues: CASSPQRQGFYGYTF. CDR3 nucleotides: TGTGCCAGTAGTCCCCAGAGACAGGGATTCTATGGCTACACCTTC. The rearrangement links TRBV19 to TRBJ1-2; 7 bases fit TRBD1. The CDR3 is 15 residues long. V was clipped by 5 bases and J by 4 bases; unmatched bases: 10. CDR1 is LNHDA and CDR2 is SQIVND in the germline V gene (reference sequence).

V gene TRBV19 combines with J gene TRBJ2-7; TRBD2 matches at 7 bases. The CDR3 has 14 amino acids. Trimming cost V 3 bases and J 6 bases; bases outside gene matches: 8. CDR1 is LNHDA and CDR2 is SQIVND in the germline V gene (reference sequence). The CDR3 DNA follows: TGTGCCAGTAGTATTCTGGGGAGGGATCTCGAGCAGTACTTC. As protein: CASSILGRDLEQYF.

The chain has TRBV7-3 and TRBJ1-3; D remains unclear. Trimming shortened V by 1 base and J by 2 bases, and 3 bases separated the two germline ends. This CDR3 comprises 13 residues. Germline assignment: CDR1 SGHTA and CDR2 FQGTGA. CDR3 loop: CASSLSAGNTIYF. In nucleotides, the CDR3 is TGTGCCAGCAGCTTAAGCGCTGGAAACACCATATATTTT.

The chain links TRBV19 to TRBJ2-1, with TRBD2 matching over 9 bases. This CDR3 has 15 residues. The ends lost 4 bases at V and 0 bases at J; junction bases unmatched: 1. CDR1 LNHDA and CDR2 SQIVND come from the germline V gene (reference sequence). For the CDR3, the DNA is TGTGCCAGTAGTACTAGCGGGAACTCCTACAATGAGCAGTTCTTC. As protein: CASSTSGNSYNEQFF.

This clone came up once. The chain links TRBV5-1 to TRBJ2-7, with D perhaps matching TRBD2 (6 bases). Germline V gene sequence: CDR1 SGHRS, CDR2 YFSETQ. Trimming took off 6 bases at V and 6 bases at J, with 19 bases between the two ends. The CDR3 covers 14 residues. DNA for the CDR3: TGCGCCAGCACGAGGGACTCTCCTTGGGGCGAGCAGTACTTC. It specifies CASTRDSPWGEQYF.

The chain uses TRBV6-5 and TRBJ2-4, with 7 nucleotides matching TRBD1. V trimming: 2 bases; J trimming: 12 bases; junction bases outside the gene matches: 10. The CDR3 totals 14 residues. Germline V gene sequence: CDR1 MNHEY, CDR2 SVGAGI. The CDR3: CASSYRQGTSSQYF. As DNA, the CDR3 is TGTGCCAGCAGTTACCGACAGGGTACGAGCAGTCAGTACTTC.